This T cell receptor (beta chain) was sequenced in a study of T cells after yellow fever vaccination. Study information: Some fractions had low cell numbers, and these were prepared with SMART-Seq v4 Ultra Low Input.

Germline loops: CDR1 SGDLS, CDR2 YYNGEE. The length of the CDR3 is 15 residues. V gave up 5 bases and J gave up 7 bases; unmatched junction bases: 11. By 5'RACE template switching, TCR cDNA was produced, with a universal primer site and UMIs added in the process. In TCRdb, the 5' RACE reads were re-called with MiXCR into one record per CDR3 protein. The data hold about 500,000 distinct CDR3 sequences, with around 16% observed a single time. This clonotype was recorded only once. Its antigen is unidentified. Study observations and caveats: The study noted that FACS-sorted repertoires could contain abundant clonotypes contaminating from the bulk population. The secondary response was weaker, and its peak arrived faster, on day 5 versus 15.

The sequence derives from a man between 18 and 35 years old who received the YFV17D yellow fever vaccine. This specimen was PBMCs, taken 4 to 6 days after the first yellow fever vaccination. The chain combines TRBV9 with TRBJ2-2, with TRBD2 identical over 7 bases. The CDR3 DNA sequence: TGTGCCAGCAGTGAACCAGCGGGGCTGGGCGGGGAGCTGTTTTTT. It specifies CASSEPAGLGGELFF.